Given below is one T cell receptor beta chain in context. Antigen specificity is unknown. Each donor (without exception) was a healthy Caucasian. Template switching added a universal primer binding site, and final cDNA carried unique molecular identifiers. In TCRdb, the 5' RACE reads were re-called with MiXCR into one record per CDR3 protein. This table holds about 660,000 distinct CDR3 sequences, more than 6.5% found once. The record originates from a study of identical twins. Notes on the study in general: It was cross-sectional statistical analysis, not following the same donors, that the conclusions relied on.

The CDR3 extends over 14 amino acids. The germline V gene encodes CDR1 SGDLS and CDR2 YYNGEE. Deletions cut 9 bases from V and 6 bases from J, with 22 bases between. This same sample was also taken into another study, of yellow fever vaccine responses in identical twins.

This chain connects TRBV9 to TRBJ2-7; D remains ambiguous. The source of this sequence is a woman aged 18-29 years in good health. The sequenced sample consisted of PBMCs. The CDR3 sequence is CATAGLGFLGEQYF. CDR3 sequence (DNA): TGTGCCACCGCCGGTCTGGGATTCCTGGGCGAGCAGTACTTC.